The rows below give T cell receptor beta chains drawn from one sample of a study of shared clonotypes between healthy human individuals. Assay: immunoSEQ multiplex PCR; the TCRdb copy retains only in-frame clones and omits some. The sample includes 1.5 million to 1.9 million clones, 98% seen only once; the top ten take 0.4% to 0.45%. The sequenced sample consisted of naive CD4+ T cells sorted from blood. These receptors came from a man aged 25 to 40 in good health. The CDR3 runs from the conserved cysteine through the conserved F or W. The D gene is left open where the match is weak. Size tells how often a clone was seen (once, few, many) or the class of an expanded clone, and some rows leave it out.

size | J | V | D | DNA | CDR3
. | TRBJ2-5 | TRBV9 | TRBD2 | TGTGCCAGCAGCGTAGACGGGGCGGGAGCCAAGCAAGAGACCCAGTACTTC | CASSVDGAGAKQETQYF
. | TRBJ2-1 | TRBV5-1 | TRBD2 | TGCGCCAGCAGCTCCACACTAGCGGGAGTCCGGAATGAGCAGTTCTTC | CASSSTLAGVRNEQFF
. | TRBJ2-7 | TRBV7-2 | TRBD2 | TGTGCCAGCAGCCCCGGACTAGCGGCCTACGAGCAGTACTTC | CASSPGLAAYEQYF
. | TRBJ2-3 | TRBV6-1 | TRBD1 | TGTGCCACCGGGACAGGGATAACAGATACGCAGTATTTT | CATGTGITDTQYF
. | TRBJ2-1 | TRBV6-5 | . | TGTGCCAGCAGTTACTCAGGTCTGCCCGCCTACAATGAGCAGTTCTTC | CASSYSGLPAYNEQFF
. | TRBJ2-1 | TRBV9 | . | TGTGCCAGCAGCGTTAGTAGCTCCTACAATGAGCAGTTCTTC | CASSVSSSYNEQFF
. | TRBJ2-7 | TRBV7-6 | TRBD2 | TGTGCCAGCAGCTCAGATATTAGCGGGGTTGGGGCCGAGCAGTACTTC | CASSSDISGVGAEQYF
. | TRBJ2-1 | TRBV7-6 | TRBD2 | TGTGCCAGCAGCTTGCTAGGACTAGCGGGAGGGCTACCCTACAATGAGCAGTTCTTC | CASSLLGLAGGLPYNEQFF
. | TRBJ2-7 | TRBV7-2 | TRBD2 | TGTGCCAGCAGCCTTGGGACTAGCGGGGTCTACGAGCAGTACTTC | CASSLGTSGVYEQYF
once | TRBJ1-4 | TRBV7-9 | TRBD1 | TGTGCCAGCAGCTTAGCTCGCCTTGTGACAGGGATAACTAATGAAAAACTGTTTTTT | CASSLARLVTGITNEKLFF
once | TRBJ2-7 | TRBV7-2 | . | TGTGCCAGCAGCTTTTTTCGGGTGCCTATGGACGAGCAGTACTTC | CASSFFRVPMDEQYF
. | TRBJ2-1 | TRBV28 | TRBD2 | TGTGCCAGCAGTTCCTACGCAACCCCGAGCCGGGAGGGCCGGATATATGAGCAGTTCTTC | CASSSYATPSREGRIYEQFF
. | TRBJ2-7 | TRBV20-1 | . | TGCAGTGCTAGAGCCCTTTACGAGCAGTACTTC | CSARALYEQYF
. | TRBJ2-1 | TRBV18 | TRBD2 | TGTGCCAGCTCACCACAACCGACTAGCGGGAGTATAAATGAGCAGTTCTTC | CASSPQPTSGSINEQFF
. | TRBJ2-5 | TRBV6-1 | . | TGTGCCAGCAAGTCCCGGGCCCCTAAAGGGGAGACCCAGTACTTC | CASKSRAPKGETQYF
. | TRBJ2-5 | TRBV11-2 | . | TGTGCCAGCAGCTACCAGGGGGGACCCCTCTATGGGGCCCAGTACTTC | CASSYQGGPLYGAQYF
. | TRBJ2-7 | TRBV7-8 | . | TGTGCCAGCAGCTTATATACAAGACAGAGCGACGAGCAGTACTTC | CASSLYTRQSDEQYF
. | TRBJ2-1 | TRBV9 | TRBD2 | TGTGCCAGCAGCGGTAGCGGGGCAGGATTCAATGAGCAGTTCTTC | CASSGSGAGFNEQFF
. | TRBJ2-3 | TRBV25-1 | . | TGTGCCAGCAGTGCGGACAGTATTTCAGATACGCAGTATTTT | CASSADSISDTQYF
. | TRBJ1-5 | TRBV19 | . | TGTGCCAGTAGTATCTGGCAGAATTACAATCAGCCCCAGCATTTT | CASSIWQNYNQPQHF
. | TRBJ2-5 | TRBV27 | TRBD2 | TGTGCCAGCAGTTTATTGTTTAATCGGGGGGGGTTCCAAGAGACCCAGTACTTC | CASSLLFNRGGFQETQYF
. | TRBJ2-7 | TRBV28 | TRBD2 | TGTGCCAGCCGGGGGAGGGGATCCGTGCAGTACTTC | CASRGRGSVQYF
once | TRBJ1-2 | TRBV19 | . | TGTGCCAGTAGTATGGAACCCCTGAGGGGCTACACCTTC | CASSMEPLRGYTF
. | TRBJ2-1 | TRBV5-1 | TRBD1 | TGCGCCAGCAGCTTGGGGACAGGTGAGCAGTTCTTC | CASSLGTGEQFF
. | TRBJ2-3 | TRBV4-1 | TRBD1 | TGCGCCAGCAGCCAAACAGGGGGGAAAGGGTCCCTCACAGATACGCAGTATTTT | CASSQTGGKGSLTDTQYF
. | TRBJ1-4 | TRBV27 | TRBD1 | TGTGCCAGCAGTCAGCAACAGGGGGCGTCCACCCAGAAACTGTTTTTT | CASSQQQGASTQKLFF
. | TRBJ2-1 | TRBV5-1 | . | TGCGCCAGCAGCTTGGAAGGCACGTACAATGAGCAGTTCTTC | CASSLEGTYNEQFF
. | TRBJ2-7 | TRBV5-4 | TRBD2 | TGTGCCAGCAGCTCGGGGACTAGCGGGAGACTCGAGCAGTACTTC | CASSSGTSGRLEQYF
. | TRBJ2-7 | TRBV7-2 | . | TGTGCCAGCAGCTTAAGCAGGGTAGGCTACGAGCAGTACTTC | CASSLSRVGYEQYF
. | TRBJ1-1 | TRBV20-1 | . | TGCAGTGCTAGAACCCCCCCCGAAGCTTTCTTT | CSARTPPEAFF
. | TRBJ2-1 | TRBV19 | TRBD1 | TGTGCCAGTAGTCCGACAGGGAGCATCGCGGCTGAGCAGTTCTTC | CASSPTGSIAAEQFF